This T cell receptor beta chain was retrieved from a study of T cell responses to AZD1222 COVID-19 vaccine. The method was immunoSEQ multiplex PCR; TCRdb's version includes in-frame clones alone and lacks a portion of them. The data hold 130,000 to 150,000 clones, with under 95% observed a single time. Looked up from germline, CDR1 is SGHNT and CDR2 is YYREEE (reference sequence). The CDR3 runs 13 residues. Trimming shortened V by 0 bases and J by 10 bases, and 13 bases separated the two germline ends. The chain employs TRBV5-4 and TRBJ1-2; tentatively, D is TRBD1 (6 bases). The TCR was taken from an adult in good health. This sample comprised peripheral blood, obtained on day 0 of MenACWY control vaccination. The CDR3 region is CASSLAQGDDYTF. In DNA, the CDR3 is TGTGCCAGCAGCTTGGCACAGGGCGACGACTACACCTTC.